This T cell receptor (beta chain) originates from a study of blood T cell repertoires in COVID-19. The J segment lost 11 bases and the V segment lost 3 bases, leaving 5 bases of the junction unmatched. CDR3 size: 13 residues. Germline V gene lookup returns CDR1 LGHDT and CDR2 YNNKEL (reference sequence). Authors' methods: Estimated nucleated cell counts came from reference gene primer amplification. The method was immunoSEQ multiplex PCR; TCRdb's version includes in-frame clones alone and lacks a portion of them. The V and J calls and the clone size are those of that table, but D and trimming were determined from the DNA. The table shows some 250,000 clones, with roughly 86% occurring only once. This clone was seen a few times.

The sequence was collected from a woman aged 25 to 39 with acute or convalescent COVID-19. The sample was peripheral blood. The chain links TRBV3-1 (or the pseudogene TRBV3-2) to TRBJ1-4, with 8 bases lining up with TRBD1. CDR3 nucleotide sequence: TGTGCCAGCAGCCAGGACGACAGGGGTAAACTGTTTTTT. Translating gives CASSQDDRGKLFF.